This TCR beta chain stems from a study of T cell responses to AZD1222 COVID-19 vaccine. General study findings and limits: White British people made up most donors, females outnumbered males, and clonal diversity was possibly underestimated. Nearly half of the spike-specific TCRs reportedly recognize variant regions that carry no mutations. Repertoires were collected only later (after the peak T cell response had occurred).

Germline CDR1 LNHDA, CDR2 SQIVND (reference sequence). This CDR3 spans 17 amino acids. Losses at the gene ends were 2 bases for V and 4 bases for J; bases not matched to a gene: 9. TCRdb keeps only in-frame clones here, not all; method: immunoSEQ multiplex PCR. This table has about 200,000 clones, around 90% appearing once. Comment on this clone: The antigen remains undetermined.

The sample was peripheral blood, taken 28 days after the second dose of the MenACWY control vaccine. The V and J genes are TRBV19 and TRBJ2-5, with 11 positions matching TRBD1. The sequence derives from an adult who received the MenACWY meningococcal vaccine as a control. CDR3 bases: TGTGCCAGTAGTATATTAGAGGGACAGGGGGGGCGAGAGACCCAGTACTTC. Encoded protein: CASSILEGQGGRETQYF.